These 6 T cell receptor beta chains were all obtained from the same sample, sequenced in a study of CD8 T cells in Susac syndrome. Random hexamers served to reverse transcribe about 0.45 to 1 ug RNA. In TCRdb, the immunoSEQ multiplex PCR reads were re-called with MiXCR into one record per CDR3 protein. The sample gives about 200,000 distinct CDR3 sequences, 91% of which show up once; 0.075% to 0.095% is in the top ten. The material sequenced was CD4+ T cells from PBMCs. The receptors here all came from a human donor with Susac syndrome.

The chain has TRBV5-1 and TRBJ1-2, with 7 bases matching TRBD1. V dropped 3 bases and J dropped 5; count of bases not matched to a gene: 4. The germline V gene has CDR1 SGHRS and CDR2 YFSETQ. The CDR3 runs to 13 residues. In nucleotides, the CDR3 is TGCGCCAGCAGCTATACAGGGGATTATGGCTACACCTTC. Its protein product is CASSYTGDYGYTF.

The chain couples TRBV7-9 to TRBJ2-5, with 15 nucleotides matching TRBD2. The germline V gene has CDR1 SEHNR and CDR2 FQNEAQ (reference sequence). V dropped 5 bases and J dropped 2; count of bases not matched to a gene: 12. CDR3 size: 19 residues. DNA of the CDR3: TGTGCCAGCAGCCCCACCTGGACTAGCGGGAGGGTAAAGCAAGAGACCCAGTACTTC. Translation: CASSPTWTSGRVKQETQYF. Full variable domain (remainder filled in from reference TRBV7-9 and TRBJ2-5): DTGVSQNPRHKITKRGQNVTFRCDPISEHNRLYWYRQTLGQGPEFLTYFQNEAQLEKSRLLSDRFSAERPKGSFSTLEIQRTEQGDSAMYLCASSPTWTSGRVKQETQYFGPGTRLLVL.

J is TRBJ2-3 and V is TRBV4-1; 11 bases are a match to TRBD2. This CDR3 is 20 amino acids long. V trimming: 0 bases; J trimming: 0 bases; junction bases outside the gene matches: 11. Germline CDR1 and CDR2: MGHRA and YSYEKL. CDR3 nucleotides: TGCGCCAGCAGCCAAGATTCAACTAGCGGGAGTGGGAGAAGCACAGATACGCAGTATTTT. Translating it yields CASSQDSTSGSGRSTDTQYF.

The rearrangement links TRBV18 to TRBJ2-7, with D perhaps being TRBD1 or TRBD2 (5 bases each). The V gene's germline CDR1 is KGHSH and CDR2 LQKENI. The CDR3 totals 14 residues. V gave up 3 bases and J gave up 6 bases, with 15 bases separating them. The CDR3 region is CASSPFGTGREQYF. The CDR3 nucleotides read TGTGCCAGCTCACCTTTCGGGACCGGACGCGAGCAGTACTTC.

The chain joins TRBV7-9 to TRBJ2-1; D is ambiguous. Germline loops: CDR1 SEHNR, CDR2 FQNEAQ (reference sequence). CDR3 length: 13 amino acids. V was clipped by 5 bases and J by 3 bases, with 8 bases between them. The CDR3 sequence: CASSPESYNEQFF. The CDR3 bases are TGTGCCAGCAGCCCCGAAAGCTACAATGAGCAGTTCTTC.

The chain carries TRBV30 and TRBJ1-5; 8 bases match TRBD1. In germline, CDR1 is GTSNPN, CDR2 SVGIG (reference sequence). The CDR3 sequence is 17 residues long. V shed 2 bases, J shed 1 base, and the junction held 10 bases outside the gene matches. Here the CDR3 DNA reads TGTGCCTGGAGTAGCGACAGGGGCACGGGGAGCAATCAGCCCCAGCATTTT. Translating it yields CAWSSDRGTGSNQPQHF.